This passage covers 17 T cell receptor beta chains from one sample sequenced in a study of response to subunit inactivated influenza vaccine. TCRdb reprocessed the RT-PCR reads via MiXCR and lists one record per CDR3 protein. The repertoire has approximately 530,000 distinct CDR3 sequences, approximately 7.1% of them found once; the top ten carry 10% to 15%. Sequenced here: PBMCs from blood, sampled less than 25 months after vaccination. Receptors were obtained from a man in his fifties or sixties who received an inactivated influenza vaccine.

The chain has TRBV5-5 and TRBJ1-2; 9 bases map to TRBD1. The CDR3 runs to 16 residues. Germline CDR1 SGHKS, CDR2 YYEKEE (reference sequence). V trimming: 0 bases; J trimming: 5 bases; junction bases outside the gene matches: 8. The CDR3 loop reads CASSLDWTGASYGYTF. CDR3 DNA sequence: TGTGCCAGCAGCTTGGACTGGACAGGGGCATCGTATGGCTACACCTTC. Using reference TRBV5-5 and TRBJ1-2 for the parts outside the CDR3, the full variable domain is DAGVTQSPTHLIKTRGQQVTLRCSPISGHKSVSWYQQVLGQGPQFIFQYYEKEERGRGNFPDRFSARQFPNYSSELNVNALLLGDSALYLCASSLDWTGASYGYTFGSGTRLTVV.

This clonotype appeared many times. V gene TRBV7-2 combines with J gene TRBJ2-3; 10 bases map to TRBD2. The CDR3 runs 17 residues. The germline V gene encodes CDR1 SGHTA and CDR2 FQGNSA. Germline trimming cut 0 bases from V and 2 bases from J; bases unmatched to any gene: 5. The CDR3 bases are TGTGCCAGCAGCTTAGCTCTAGCGGGGGATGACACAGATACGCAGTATTTT. It specifies CASSLALAGDDTDTQYF.

For this clonotype: It may be a read error: a sequence one base away is much more abundant. The chain has TRBV20-1 and TRBJ2-2; 8 bases line up with TRBD2. The CDR3 extends over 16 amino acids. Germline CDR1 DFQATT, CDR2 SNEGSKA (reference sequence). CDR3 residues: CCARGRGGRNTGELFF. The CDR3 nucleotides are TGCTGTGCTAGAGGCCGGGGGGGGAGGAACACCGGGGAGCTGTTTTTT.

This clonotype was detected only a few times. The genes are TRBV6-1 and TRBJ2-1; 11 positions agree with TRBD1. Germline loops: CDR1 MNHNS, CDR2 SASEGT. The trim removed 10 bases at V and 6 bases at J, leaving 11 bases unmatched. The CDR3 is 15 residues long. CDR3 nucleotides: TGTGCCACCAGAATCGGACAGGGGGCGTTCAATGAGCAGTTCTTC. Its protein product is CATRIGQGAFNEQFF.

The chain uses TRBV11-2 and TRBJ2-1; D may be TRBD2 (7 bases). The germline gives CDR1 SGHAT, CDR2 FQNNGV. CDR3 length equals 16 residues. V lost 6 bases and J 8 bases, leaving 23 bases between the germline ends. The CDR3 DNA reads as TGTGCCAGCAGTCGTATCGGGGGGCCCTACTCTGATGAGCAGTTCTTC. Protein: CASSRIGGPYSDEQFF.

The J gene is TRBJ1-2, the V gene TRBV12-3 or TRBV12-4; 9 bases align to TRBD1. V was pared by 6 bases and J by 8 bases, with 7 bases of the junction left unmatched. The CDR3 is 13 residues long. Here the CDR3 reads CASRGDRAGGYTF. The CDR3 coding sequence is TGTGCCAGCAGAGGGGACAGGGCAGGCGGCTACACCTTC.

The chain combines TRBV9 with TRBJ2-1; D is tentatively TRBD1 or TRBD2 (5 bases each). Per germline, CDR1 SGDLS and CDR2 YYNGEE. V dropped 4 bases and J dropped 7 bases, with 18 bases sitting between them. The CDR3 consists of 15 residues. The CDR3 sequence is CASSPRIRGENEQFF. CDR3 DNA sequence: TGTGCCAGCAGCCCACGGATCAGAGGGGAGAATGAGCAGTTCTTC.

This clonotype appeared a few times. V usage is TRBV11-2 and J usage is TRBJ2-7, with TRBD1 matching over 10 bases. Germline CDR1 is SGHAT and CDR2 is FQNNGV. The CDR3 sequence is 17 residues long. V lost 5 bases and J lost 3; bases outside the gene matches: 13. The CDR3: CASSDLRRDRGDYEQYF. The CDR3 nucleotides read TGTGCCAGCAGCGATTTACGTCGGGACAGGGGTGACTACGAGCAGTACTTC.

This clonotype showed up many times. The chain links TRBV7-9 to TRBJ1-6; D gene uncertain. The CDR3 covers 13 residues. V lost 5 bases and J 7 bases, leaving 9 bases between the germline ends. Germline values: CDR1 SEHNR, CDR2 FQNEAQ (reference sequence). The CDR3 region is CASSPGLNSPLHF. The DNA of the CDR3 is TGTGCCAGCAGCCCAGGATTGAATTCACCCCTCCACTTT.

The genes are TRBV20-1 and TRBJ2-5; TRBD2 agrees at 13 bases. Germline loops: CDR1 DFQATT, CDR2 SNEGSKA (reference sequence). The CDR3 loop spans 15 amino acids. Trimming at V came to 1 base and at J to 5 bases, leaving 4 bases not matched to a gene. CDR3 sequence (DNA): TGCAGTGCTAGAGGGGGACTAGCGGGGAGGGAGACCCAGTACTTC. Translation gives CSARGGLAGRETQYF.

The chain uses TRBV5-1 and TRBJ2-5; D is possibly TRBD1 or TRBD2 (5 bases each). The germline CDR1 and CDR2 sequences are SGHRS and YFSETQ. V was clipped by 4 bases and J by 5 bases, with 15 bases between them. The CDR3 contains 14 residues. The CDR3 nucleotides are TGCGCCAGCAGCACCGGGACGGCCCGGGAGACCCAGTACTTC. The encoded protein is CASSTGTARETQYF.

The chain employs TRBV7-2 and TRBJ2-3; a possible D gene is TRBD1 (5 bases). The CDR3 spans 15 residues. CDR1 and CDR2 from the germline V gene are SGHTA and FQGNSA. Trimming pared 5 bases from V and 3 bases from J, leaving 15 bases between. The CDR3, as DNA: TGTGCCAGCAGCGCACAGGCTTCCCGTACAGATACGCAGTATTTT. Translation gives CASSAQASRTDTQYF.

This clonotype was seen a few times. The chain has TRBV5-1 and TRBJ2-1; D call uncertain. The germline gives CDR1 SGHRS, CDR2 YFSETQ. The CDR3 loop spans 15 amino acids. The germline V and J ends were trimmed by 0 bases and 4 bases, with 11 bases remaining between them. In DNA form, the CDR3 reads TGCGCCAGCAGCTTGGTGGCAGACAAATACAATGAGCAGTTCTTC. Amino acids: CASSLVADKYNEQFF.

Many counts were recorded for this clonotype. This chain uses TRBV20-1 with TRBJ2-5, with D perhaps TRBD2 (7 bases). V was clipped by 6 bases and J by 0 bases, with 17 bases between them. Per the germline V gene, CDR1 is DFQATT and CDR2 is SNEGSKA (reference sequence). The CDR3 totals 15 residues. CDR3 residues: CSALGAGENQETQYF. Written as DNA, the CDR3 is TGCAGTGCCTTGGGGGCGGGAGAGAACCAAGAGACCCAGTACTTC.

The J gene is TRBJ2-3, the V gene TRBV5-1; tentatively, D is TRBD2 (6 bases). Trimming shortened V by 6 bases and J by 2 bases, and 16 bases separated the two germline ends. The length of the CDR3 is 15 residues. Per the germline V gene, CDR1 is SGHRS and CDR2 is YFSETQ. Here the CDR3 DNA reads TGCGCCAGCAACTTAGATTCGGGAGACACAGATACGCAGTATTTT. As protein: CASNLDSGDTDTQYF.

This clonotype came up a few times. The J gene is TRBJ2-7, the V gene TRBV6-1; 7 bases map to TRBD1. After removal of 6 bases from V and 5 bases from J, the junction contained 10 bases not matched to a gene. There are 14 residues in the CDR3. Germline V CDR1 and CDR2: MNHNS, SASEGT. The CDR3 DNA reads as TGTGCCAGCAGCCCAACAGGGGATCACGACGAGCAGTACTTC. It translates to CASSPTGDHDEQYF.

This rearrangement joins TRBV5-1 to TRBJ2-2; 7 positions match TRBD1. This CDR3 has 15 residues. In germline, CDR1 is SGHRS, CDR2 YFSETQ. With V trimmed by 6 bases and J by 2 bases, 7 bases remained unmatched. The CDR3 protein is CASTKGTDNTGELFF. CDR3 nucleotide sequence: TGCGCCAGCACCAAGGGGACAGACAACACCGGGGAGCTGTTTTTT.